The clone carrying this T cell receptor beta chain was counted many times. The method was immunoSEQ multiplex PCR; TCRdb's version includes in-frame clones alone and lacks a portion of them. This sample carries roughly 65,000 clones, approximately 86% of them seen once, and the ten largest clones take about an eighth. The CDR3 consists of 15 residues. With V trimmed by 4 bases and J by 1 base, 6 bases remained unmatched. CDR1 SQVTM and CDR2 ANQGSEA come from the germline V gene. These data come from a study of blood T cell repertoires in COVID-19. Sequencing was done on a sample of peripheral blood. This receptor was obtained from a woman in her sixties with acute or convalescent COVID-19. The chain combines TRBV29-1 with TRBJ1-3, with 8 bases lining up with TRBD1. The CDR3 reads CSVVQDRASGNTIYF. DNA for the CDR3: TGCAGCGTTGTACAGGACAGGGCTTCTGGAAACACCATATATTTT.